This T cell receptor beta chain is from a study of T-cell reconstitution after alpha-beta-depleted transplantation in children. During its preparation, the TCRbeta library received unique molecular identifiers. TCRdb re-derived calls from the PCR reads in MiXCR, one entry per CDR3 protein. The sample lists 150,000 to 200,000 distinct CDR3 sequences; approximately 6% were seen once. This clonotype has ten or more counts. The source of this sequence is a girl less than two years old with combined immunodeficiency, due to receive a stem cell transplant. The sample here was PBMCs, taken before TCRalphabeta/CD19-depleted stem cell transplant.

The CDR3 coding sequence is TGTGCCAGCAGCTTGGGACAGGCCTACTACGAGCAGTACTTC. Translating it yields CASSLGQAYYEQYF. The chain is built from TRBV5-6 and TRBJ2-7; perhaps TRBD1 as D (6 bases). In germline, CDR1 is SGHDT, CDR2 YYEEEE. This CDR3 comprises 14 residues. V lost 0 bases and J lost 3, with 10 bases in between.